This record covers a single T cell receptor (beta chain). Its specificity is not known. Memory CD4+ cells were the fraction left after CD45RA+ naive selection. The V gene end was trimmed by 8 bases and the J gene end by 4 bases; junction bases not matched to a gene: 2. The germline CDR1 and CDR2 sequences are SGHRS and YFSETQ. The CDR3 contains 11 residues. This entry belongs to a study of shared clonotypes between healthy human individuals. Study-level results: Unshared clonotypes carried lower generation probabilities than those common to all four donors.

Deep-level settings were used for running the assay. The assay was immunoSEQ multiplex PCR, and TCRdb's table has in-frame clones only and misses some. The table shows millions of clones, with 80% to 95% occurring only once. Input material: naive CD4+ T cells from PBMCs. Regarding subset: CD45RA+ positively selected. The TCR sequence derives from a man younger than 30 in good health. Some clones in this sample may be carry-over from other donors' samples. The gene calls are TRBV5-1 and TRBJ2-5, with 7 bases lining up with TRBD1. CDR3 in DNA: TGCGCCAGTGGGACAGCAGAGACCCAGTACTTC. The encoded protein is CASGTAETQYF.